A single sample is the source of the 25 T cell receptor beta chains below, sequenced in a study of Ad26.COV2.S vaccination and SARS-CoV-2 variants (dated by TCRdb to the early 2020s). The library was prepared using the immunoSEQ multiplex PCR assay. TCRdb's version of the immuneACCESS table is confined to in-frame rearrangements and falls short of the full clone set. An unresolved V gene accounts for under half of the shortfall where checked; the remainder is of unknown origin. This sample comprises around 240,000 clones, roughly 88% of them detected only once. The ten largest clones add up to about 10% of the sample. The sample's treatment or condition label is to be understood as: roughly 19 received Ad26.COV2.S at low or high dose, single or two shots; roughly five received placebo; per-sample allocation not given. For vaccine and placebo recipients, the sequenced repertoires came from samples collected on day 63 after the first injection.

The material was peripheral blood, obtained in a trial of Ad26.COV2.S vaccine versus placebo. The receptors come from a person aged 18 to 59 who received the Ad26.COV2.S COVID-19 vaccine or a placebo.

This chain joins TRBV19 and TRBJ2-2; 8 bases map to TRBD1. Germline CDR1 reads LNHDA; CDR2 reads SQIVND (reference sequence). This CDR3 has 16 amino acids. J was trimmed by 6 bases and V by 10 bases; bases with no gene match: 16. The CDR3 region is CATKNPRTGRPGELFF. CDR3 sequence (DNA): TGTGCCACGAAAAACCCCCGGACAGGGCGTCCCGGGGAGCTGTTTTTT.

This clone was seen at least ten times. The chain employs TRBV6-4 and TRBJ2-2; D not resolved. The CDR3 has 14 residues. The V gene's germline CDR1 is MRHNA and CDR2 SNTAGT. Trimming took 8 bases from V and 5 from J, leaving 15 bases between them. The CDR3 here is CASSDGPETGELFF. The CDR3 DNA is TGTGCCAGCTCCGACGGTCCGGAAACCGGGGAGCTGTTTTTT.

V usage is TRBV30 and J usage is TRBJ1-5, with D perhaps TRBD1 (6 bases). Germline V gene lookup returns CDR1 GTSNPN and CDR2 SVGIG (reference sequence). Trimming took off 7 bases at V and 0 bases at J, with 10 bases between the two ends. This CDR3 contains 13 residues. CDR3 DNA sequence: TGTGCCTACCAGACAGGTAGCAATCAGCCCCAGCATTTT. It encodes CAYQTGSNQPQHF.

The genes are TRBV15 and TRBJ1-4; D might be TRBD1 (6 bases). CDR3 length: 16 residues. Trimming took 0 bases from V and 5 from J, leaving 13 bases between them. CDR1 LNHNV and CDR2 YYDKDF come from the germline V gene (reference sequence). In nucleotides, the CDR3 is TGTGCCACCAGCAGAGAAGCAGGGGTATTGAATGAAAAACTGTTTTTT. Its protein is CATSREAGVLNEKLFF.

The rearrangement joins TRBV5-6 to TRBJ1-1; D unclear. CDR1 is SGHDT and CDR2 is YYEEEE in the germline V gene. Deletions cut 3 bases from V and 3 bases from J, with 12 bases between. There are 14 residues in the CDR3. The CDR3 DNA sequence: TGTGCCAGCAGCTCCTTCGGGAGGGACACTGAAGCTTTCTTT. Amino acids: CASSSFGRDTEAFF.

V usage is TRBV3-1 (or the pseudogene TRBV3-2) and J usage is TRBJ2-2, with TRBD1 identical over 8 bases. The length of the CDR3 is 17 residues. The germline CDR1 and CDR2 sequences are LGHDT and YNNKEL (reference sequence). V shed 3 bases, J shed 4 bases, and the junction held 10 bases outside the gene matches. The CDR3 spells CASSQASQGAGTGELFF. The DNA of the CDR3 is TGTGCCAGCAGCCAGGCAAGTCAGGGGGCCGGCACCGGGGAGCTGTTTTTT.

The chain combines TRBV9 with TRBJ1-6; a weak D match, TRBD1 (5 bases). CDR3 length: 15 residues. Looked up from germline, CDR1 is SGDLS and CDR2 is YYNGEE. Trimming pared 3 bases from V and 7 bases from J, leaving 14 bases between. The CDR3 DNA sequence: TGTGCCAGCAGCGGAGGGACTGTGGGGAATTCACCCCTCCACTTT. It specifies CASSGGTVGNSPLHF.

This rearrangement joins TRBV19 to TRBJ1-5, with D tentatively TRBD1 (5 bases). Germline CDR1 reads LNHDA; CDR2 reads SQIVND (reference sequence). V dropped 5 bases and J dropped 1 base, with 9 bases sitting between them. The CDR3 totals 14 residues. CDR3 DNA sequence: TGTGCCAGTAGTCCGGGACGGAGCAATCAGCCCCAGCATTTT. It translates to CASSPGRSNQPQHF.

The chain is built from TRBV4-1 and TRBJ2-3; TRBD1 matches 7 bases. CDR1 MGHRA and CDR2 YSYEKL come from the germline V gene. Unmatched junction bases numbered 12, after V lost 5 bases and J lost 4 bases. The CDR3 is 16 residues long. In DNA, the CDR3 is TGCGCCAGCAGCTCTTTTGACAGGGCATGGGCAGATACGCAGTATTTT. Residues: CASSSFDRAWADTQYF.

This clone was counted a few times. The J gene is TRBJ1-4, the V gene TRBV7-9, with D unclear. V lost 5 bases and J 4 bases, leaving 14 bases between the germline ends. The CDR3 length is 15 residues. Germline V gene data show CDR1 as SEHNR and CDR2 as FQNEAQ (reference sequence). CDR3 in DNA: TGTGCCAGCAGCCGTGACGGTAAAAATAATGAAAAACTGTTTTTT. This sequence encodes CASSRDGKNNEKLFF.

V and J are TRBV28 and TRBJ2-1; 9 nucleotides line up with TRBD2. This CDR3 is 14 amino acids long. Germline CDR1 MDHEN, CDR2 SYDVKM. After removal of 6 bases from V and 5 bases from J, the junction contained 5 bases not matched to a gene. CDR3 DNA: TGTGCCAGCAGAAGGGGACTAGCCAACAATGAGCAGTTCTTC. It yields the protein CASRRGLANNEQFF.

This chain links TRBV5-1 with TRBJ1-1; 9 nucleotides line up with TRBD1. V dropped 4 bases and J dropped 4; count of bases not matched to a gene: 5. CDR3 length: 14 amino acids. The germline gives CDR1 SGHRS, CDR2 YFSETQ. CDR3 DNA: TGCGCCAGCAGCCGGGACAGGGCGGCCACTGAAGCTTTCTTT. Translated: CASSRDRAATEAFF.

The CDR3 spells CASSYPTGGNTEAFF. The CDR3 DNA reads TGTGCCAGCAGTTACCCTACAGGGGGGAACACTGAAGCTTTCTTT. The chain couples TRBV6-5 to TRBJ1-1, with TRBD1 matching over 8 bases. V shed 2 bases and J 1 base; nucleotides not matched to a gene: 3. The CDR3 has 15 residues. The germline gives CDR1 MNHEY, CDR2 SVGAGI.

This chain uses TRBV6-5 with TRBJ2-1; D perhaps matches TRBD1 (6 bases). Germline loops: CDR1 MNHEY, CDR2 SVGAGI. V gave up 0 bases and J gave up 12 bases, with 15 bases separating them. The CDR3 loop spans 14 amino acids. CDR3 DNA sequence: TGTGCCAGCAGTTACTCCACCGGGACATCATGGCAGTTCTTC. Amino acid sequence: CASSYSTGTSWQFF.

The J gene is TRBJ2-7, the V gene TRBV27; D ambiguous. CDR3 length: 13 amino acids. The germline V and J ends were trimmed by 4 bases and 2 bases, with 9 bases remaining between them. CDR1 is MNHEY and CDR2 is SMNVEV in the germline V gene (reference sequence). CDR3 region: CASSSIDAYEQYF. The CDR3 coding sequence is TGTGCCAGCAGTTCGATTGATGCCTACGAGCAGTACTTC.

V is TRBV9 and J is TRBJ2-7; D remains ambiguous. Per germline, CDR1 SGDLS and CDR2 YYNGEE. V was trimmed by 6 bases and J by 0 bases, leaving 16 bases between them. This CDR3 has 15 residues. The CDR3 DNA follows: TGTGCCAGCACCTTAGGATGGGATCCCTCCTACGAGCAGTACTTC. Translation: CASTLGWDPSYEQYF.

The chain recombines TRBV2 with TRBJ2-3, with TRBD2 matching 9 bases. The CDR3 is made up of 13 amino acids. The J segment lost 4 bases and the V segment lost 6 bases, leaving 2 bases of the junction unmatched. Per germline, CDR1 SNHLY and CDR2 FYNNEI. CDR3 protein: CASRRGGSDTQYF. The CDR3 DNA follows: TGTGCCAGCAGGCGGGGGGGCTCAGATACGCAGTATTTT. The whole variable domain, remainder taken from reference TRBV2 and TRBJ2-3, is EPEVTQTPSHQVTQMGQEVILRCVPISNHLYFYWYRQILGQKVEFLVSFYNNEISEKSEIFDDQFSVERPDGSNFTLKIRSTKLEDSAMYFCASRRGGSDTQYFGPGTRLTVL.

The gene calls are TRBV10-3 and TRBJ2-1, with 7 bases fitting TRBD2. V shed 10 bases and J 5 bases; nucleotides not matched to a gene: 14. Germline V gene sequence: CDR1 ENHRY, CDR2 SYGVKD. The CDR3 totals 15 residues. CDR3 in DNA: TGTGCCACGGCCTCGTCAGGCGGGACTAACAATGAGCAGTTCTTC. It translates to CATASSGGTNNEQFF.

The J gene is TRBJ2-7, the V gene TRBV14; tentatively, D is TRBD2 (6 bases). Germline V lookup: CDR1 SGHDN, CDR2 FVKESK. The CDR3 extends over 13 amino acids. V shed 1 base and J shed 6 bases, with 10 bases lying between them. CDR3 bases: TGTGCCAGCAGCCAAGGGGGGGTAGGCGAGCAGTACTTC. The encoded protein is CASSQGGVGEQYF.

The chain is built from TRBV29-1 and TRBJ2-1, with D possibly being TRBD1 (6 bases). Germline CDR1 is SQVTM and CDR2 is ANQGSEA. There are 14 residues in the CDR3. Trimming left V 3 bases short and J 5 bases short, with 14 bases between. CDR3 bases: TGCAGCGTTGAGCAGGGGACACGACACAATGAGCAGTTCTTC. Its translation: CSVEQGTRHNEQFF.

The V gene is TRBV28, the J gene TRBJ2-7, with TRBD2 matching over 12 bases. J was trimmed by 5 bases and V by 7 bases; bases with no gene match: 18. Germline V CDR1 and CDR2: MDHEN, SYDVKM. The CDR3 is 18 amino acids. In nucleotides, the CDR3 is TGTGCCAGCACCAAGCGGATTTGGCTAGCGGGAGGGCCCAACGAGCAGTACTTC. As protein: CASTKRIWLAGGPNEQYF.

This clone was seen just once. The genes are TRBV6-6 and TRBJ2-7, with D unclear. From germline, CDR1 is MNHNY and CDR2 SVGAGI (reference sequence). Trimming pared 3 bases from V and 2 bases from J, leaving 11 bases between. This CDR3 comprises 14 residues. The CDR3 spells CASSYPGQTYEQYF. The CDR3 DNA follows: TGTGCCAGCAGTTATCCCGGGCAGACCTACGAGCAGTACTTC.

This chain connects TRBV5-6 to TRBJ2-1, with 8 positions matching TRBD1. Germline V gives CDR1 SGHDT, CDR2 YYEEEE. The CDR3 runs 15 residues. With 5 bases clipped from V and 6 bases from J, the junction kept 10 bases outside the gene matches. The CDR3 region is CASSLISTGANEQFF. The CDR3 DNA sequence: TGTGCCAGCAGTTTAATCTCGACAGGGGCCAATGAGCAGTTCTTC.

The chain links TRBV11-2 to TRBJ2-7; the match to TRBD2 covers 8 bases. This CDR3 has 14 residues. CDR1 SGHAT and CDR2 FQNNGV come from the germline V gene. V was pared by 5 bases and J by 0 bases, with 3 bases of the junction left unmatched. CDR3 in amino acids: CASSRGGSSYEQYF. DNA for the CDR3: TGTGCCAGCAGCCGGGGGGGGAGCTCCTACGAGCAGTACTTC.

This chain connects TRBV12-3 or TRBV12-4 to TRBJ2-5; D is perhaps TRBD1 (6 bases). V was clipped by 6 bases and J by 5 bases, with 13 bases between them. The CDR3 spans 13 residues. For the CDR3, the DNA is TGTGCCAGCAGCCTAACAGGGTTTGAGACCCAGTACTTC. This encodes CASSLTGFETQYF.